The sequence of this T cell receptor beta chain was determined in a study of shared clonotypes between healthy human individuals. The CD4+ fraction was divided into a CD45RA+ naive subset and a CD45RA-negative memory subset. Germline assignment: CDR1 SGDLS and CDR2 YYNGEE. The CDR3 length is 15 residues. Trimming removed 0 bases at V and 4 bases at J, with 11 bases between. Sorted-subset replicate PCRs used 200 ng DNA, about 30,000 T cell genomes. The data were produced by immunoSEQ multiplex PCR, yet TCRdb's version contains in-frame clones alone and is incomplete. Among 2 million or so clones listed, 90% to 95% were seen once.

The sample was naive CD4+ T cells sorted from blood. The sample's subset: CD45RA+ positively selected. This chain joins TRBV9 and TRBJ1-5; TRBD1 might be the D (5 bases). The TCR was taken from a man younger than 35 in good health. In DNA, the CDR3 is TGTGCCAGCAGCGTAGAGGGACTCCGAAATCAGCCCCAGCATTTT. Amino acid sequence: CASSVEGLRNQPQHF.